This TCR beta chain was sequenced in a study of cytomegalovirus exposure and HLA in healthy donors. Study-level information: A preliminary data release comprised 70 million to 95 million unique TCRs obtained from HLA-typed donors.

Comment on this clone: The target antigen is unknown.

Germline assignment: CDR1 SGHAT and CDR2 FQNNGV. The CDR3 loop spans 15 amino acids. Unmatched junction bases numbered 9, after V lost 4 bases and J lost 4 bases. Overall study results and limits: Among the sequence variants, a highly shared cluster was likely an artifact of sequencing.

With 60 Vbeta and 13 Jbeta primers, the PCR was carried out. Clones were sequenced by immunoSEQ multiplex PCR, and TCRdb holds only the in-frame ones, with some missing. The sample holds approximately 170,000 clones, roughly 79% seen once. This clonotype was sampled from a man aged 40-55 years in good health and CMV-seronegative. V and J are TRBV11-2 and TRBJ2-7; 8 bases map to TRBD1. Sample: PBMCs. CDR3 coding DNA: TGTGCCAGCAGCTCTGCCCGACAGGGGTTATACGAGCAGTACGTC. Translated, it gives CASSSARQGLYEQYV.